This T cell receptor beta chain was recorded in a study of blood T cell repertoires in COVID-19. Study at large: Sample material is recorded as cDNA or gDNA derived from T cells, B-cell-depleted T cells, or PBMCs.

V gave up 4 bases and J gave up 7 bases, with 14 bases separating them. Germline-derived CDR1 and CDR2 are SGHTA and FQGNSA. The CDR3 has 13 residues. As handled by the study authors: Quantification of nucleated cells was approximated via reference gene primer amplification. Assay used: immunoSEQ multiplex PCR; TCRdb lists only in-frame clones, some missing. That table supplies the V and J calls and clone size; D and trimming were determined from the DNA. The data show about 160,000 clones, 80% seen once. The age range of participants was about 18 to 90 years, with residence in under 30 US areas. This chain connects TRBV7-2 to TRBJ2-7; maybe TRBD1 (6 bases). Sample: PBMCs or T cells enriched from blood (not recorded which). The sequence derives from a middle-aged man who had recovered from COVID-19. The CDR3 DNA follows: TGTGCCAGCAGCTCCCACAGGGACGGGGAGCAGTACTTC. Its protein is CASSSHRDGEQYF. The complete variable domain, with remaining parts taken from reference TRBV7-2 and TRBJ2-7, reads GAGVSQSPSNKVTEKGKDVELRCDPISGHTALYWYRQSLGQGLEFLIYFQGNSAPDKSGLPSDRFSAERTGGSVSTLTIQRTQQEDSAVYLCASSSHRDGEQYFGPGTRLTVT.